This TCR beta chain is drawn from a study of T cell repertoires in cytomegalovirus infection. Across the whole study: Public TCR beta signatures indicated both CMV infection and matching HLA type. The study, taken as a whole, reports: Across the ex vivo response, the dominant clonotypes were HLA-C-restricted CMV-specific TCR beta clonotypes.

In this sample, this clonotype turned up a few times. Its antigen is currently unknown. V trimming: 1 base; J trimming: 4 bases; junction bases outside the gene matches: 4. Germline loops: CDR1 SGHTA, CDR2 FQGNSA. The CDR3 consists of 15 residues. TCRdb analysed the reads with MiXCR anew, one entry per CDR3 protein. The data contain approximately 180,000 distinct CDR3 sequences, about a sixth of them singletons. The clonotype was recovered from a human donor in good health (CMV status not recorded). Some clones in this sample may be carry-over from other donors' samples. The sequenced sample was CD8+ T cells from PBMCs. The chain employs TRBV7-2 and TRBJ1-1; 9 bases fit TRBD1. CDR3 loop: CASSLEDRGSTEAFF. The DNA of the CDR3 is TGTGCCAGCAGCTTAGAGGACAGGGGTTCCACTGAAGCTTTCTTT.